Sequencing of this T cell receptor beta chain was carried out in a study of blood T cell repertoires in COVID-19. As for the study in general: Donors in the United States, Italy and Spain gave samples during acute or convalescent COVID-19. From T cells, B-cell-depleted T cells, or PBMCs came the material, which was cDNA or gDNA.

V shed 1 base and J 2 bases; nucleotides not matched to a gene: 4. CDR3 length: 17 amino acids. Germline V gene sequence: CDR1 SGHNT, CDR2 YENEEA. Produced via immunoSEQ multiplex PCR; TCRdb's table is partial and in-frame only. Of a few hundred thousand clones detected, 80% to 85% appear once; the ten largest clones hold about 3.4%. Recovered participants had two consecutive negative NP/OP PCR tests, healthcare professional clearance, or symptom resolution. This receptor was identified in a man aged 50 to 60 who had recovered from COVID-19. The specimen was PBMCs or T cells enriched from blood (not recorded which). The chain joins TRBV11-3 to TRBJ2-2, with 10 bases identical to TRBD2. The DNA for the CDR3 is TGTGCCAGCAGCTTAGGTGCTAGCGGGAGTAACACCGGGGAGCTGTTTTTT. Translation gives CASSLGASGSNTGELFF.